The next 7 T cell receptor beta chains were all read from a single sample in a study of cytotoxic CD8 clonotypes in ibrutinib-treated CLL. Clones were read by immunoSEQ multiplex PCR, and TCRdb kept only the in-frame ones, dropping some. This table holds tens of thousands of clones, over 60% found once. The material was PBMCs, obtained after 12 months of ibrutinib treatment. The receptors were sampled from a human donor with chronic lymphocytic leukemia.

The chain is built from TRBV27 and TRBJ2-1; TRBD2 matches 9 bases. The ends lost 7 bases at V and 8 bases at J; junction bases unmatched: 6. Germline loops: CDR1 MNHEY, CDR2 SMNVEV (reference sequence). This CDR3 is 13 amino acids long. The DNA for the CDR3 is TGTGCCAGCACCTTGACTAGCGGCCATGAGCAGTTCTTC. Its translation is CASTLTSGHEQFF.

The CDR3 DNA reads as TGTGCCACCAGCAGCCCCGGGACTAGAGGCTACGAGCAGTACTTC. Protein product: CATSSPGTRGYEQYF. The rearrangement joins TRBV15 to TRBJ2-7, with 8 bases that match TRBD2. Per the germline V gene, CDR1 is LNHNV and CDR2 is YYDKDF (reference sequence). The CDR3 is 15 residues long. The V segment lost 3 bases and the J segment 3 bases; nucleotides outside the gene matches: 7.

This clone was picked up a small number of times. The gene calls are TRBV7-2 and TRBJ1-1; TRBD1 might be the D (5 bases). V was cut by 5 bases and J by 9 bases, with 10 bases left in between. Germline V lookup: CDR1 SGHTA, CDR2 FQGNSA. This CDR3 has 11 residues. Here the CDR3 DNA reads TGTGCCAGCAGCCCGGGGGGAAAAGCTTTCTTT. Protein sequence: CASSPGGKAFF.

The chain combines TRBV21-1 with TRBJ2-3. TRBV21-1 is a pseudogene locus. The CDR3 loop spans 13 amino acids. For the CDR3, the DNA is TGTGCCAGCAGCAAAGGTTGGTATAATACGCAGTATTTT. This gives the protein CASSKGWYNTQYF.

V is TRBV6-5 and J is TRBJ2-7, with 12 nucleotides matching TRBD2. The V segment lost 6 bases and the J segment 3 bases; nucleotides outside the gene matches: 6. There are 15 residues in the CDR3. Germline-derived CDR1 and CDR2 are MNHEY and SVGAGI. The DNA of the CDR3 is TGTGCCAGCAGGCGGACTAGCGGGAACAACTACGAGCAGTACTTC. It yields the protein CASRRTSGNNYEQYF.

J is TRBJ1-1 and V is TRBV19; 7 nucleotides match TRBD1. V shed 9 bases and J 3 bases; nucleotides not matched to a gene: 1. This CDR3 spans 11 amino acids. Germline CDR1 LNHDA, CDR2 SQIVND (reference sequence). The CDR3 DNA reads TGTGCCAGCGACAGGGACACTGAAGCTTTCTTT. Translated: CASDRDTEAFF.

J is TRBJ2-5 and V is TRBV2; D unresolved. V lost 9 bases and J 7 bases, leaving 18 bases between the germline ends. The CDR3 covers 13 residues. Germline-derived CDR1 and CDR2 are SNHLY and FYNNEI. CDR3 in amino acids: CASCEAPGGTQYF. The DNA for the CDR3 is TGTGCCAGTTGTGAGGCCCCGGGCGGGACCCAGTACTTC.